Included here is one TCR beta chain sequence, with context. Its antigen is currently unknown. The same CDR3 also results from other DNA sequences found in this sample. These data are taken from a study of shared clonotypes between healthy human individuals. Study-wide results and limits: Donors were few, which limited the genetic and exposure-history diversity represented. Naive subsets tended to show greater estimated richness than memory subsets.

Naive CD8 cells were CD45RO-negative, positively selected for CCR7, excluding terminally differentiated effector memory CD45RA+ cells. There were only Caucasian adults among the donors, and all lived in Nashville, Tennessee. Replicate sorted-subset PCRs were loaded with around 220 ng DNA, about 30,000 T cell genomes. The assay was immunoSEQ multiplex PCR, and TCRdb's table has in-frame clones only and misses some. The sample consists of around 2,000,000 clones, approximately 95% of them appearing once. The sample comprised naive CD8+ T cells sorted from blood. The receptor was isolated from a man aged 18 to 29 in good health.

This CDR3 reads CSVDGGRRTDTQYF. As DNA, the CDR3 is TGCAGCGTTGATGGGGGGAGGCGCACAGATACGCAGTATTTT. This chain joins TRBV29-1 and TRBJ2-3, with D possibly being TRBD2 (6 bases). Germline CDR1 and CDR2: SQVTM and ANQGSEA. The CDR3 is 14 amino acids. Trimming left V 3 bases short and J 1 base short, with 11 bases between.